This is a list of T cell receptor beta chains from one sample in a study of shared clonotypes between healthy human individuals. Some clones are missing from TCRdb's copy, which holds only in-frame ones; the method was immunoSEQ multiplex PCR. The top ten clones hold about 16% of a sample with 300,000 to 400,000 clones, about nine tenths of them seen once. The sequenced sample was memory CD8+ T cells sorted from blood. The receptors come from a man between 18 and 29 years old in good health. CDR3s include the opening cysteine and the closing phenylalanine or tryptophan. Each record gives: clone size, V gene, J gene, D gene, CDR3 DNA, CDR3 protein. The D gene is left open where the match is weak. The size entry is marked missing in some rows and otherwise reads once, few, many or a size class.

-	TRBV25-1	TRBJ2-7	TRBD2	TGTGCCAGCAGTCCAAGCCCGGGAGGGCCCTCGTACGAGCAGTACTTC	CASSPSPGGPSYEQYF
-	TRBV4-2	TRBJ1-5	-	TGTGCCAGCAGCCACAGGGTTGTTCATCAGCCCCAGCATTTT	CASSHRVVHQPQHF
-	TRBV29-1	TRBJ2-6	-	TGCAGCGTTGAAGGGCAGGGTCTCTCTGGGGCCAACGTCCTGACTTTC	CSVEGQGLSGANVLTF
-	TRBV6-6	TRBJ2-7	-	TGTGCCAGCAGTTACTCGCAGGACTACGAGCAGTACTTC	CASSYSQDYEQYF
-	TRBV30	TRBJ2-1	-	TGTGCCTGGAGTGTAACAGGGAATGAGCAGTTCTTC	CAWSVTGNEQFF
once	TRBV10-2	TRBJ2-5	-	TGCGCCAGCACTCGGTGGGGGGCTGGCGAAGAGACCCAGTACTTC	CASTRWGAGEETQYF
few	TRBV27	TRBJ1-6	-	TGTGCCAGCAGTTTACAGGGGCTTTTATCACCCCTCCACTTT	CASSLQGLLSPLHF
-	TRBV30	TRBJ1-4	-	TGTGCCTGGTCCCAAATAGGGACCAACGGAGAAAAACTGTTTTTT	CAWSQIGTNGEKLFF
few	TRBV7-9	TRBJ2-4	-	TGTGCCAGCAGCTTAGAAGGAGGGGTCTATAACATTCAGTACTTC	CASSLEGGVYNIQYF
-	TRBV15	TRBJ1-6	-	TGTGCCACCAGCAGGGCCAGATGGAGCTCCTATAATTCACCCCTCCACTTT	CATSRARWSSYNSPLHF
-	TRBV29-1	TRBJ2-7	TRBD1	TGCAGCGTTGTAGGGCCCGAGCCCAGGACAGGGGGAAACGAGCAGTACTTC	CSVVGPEPRTGGNEQYF
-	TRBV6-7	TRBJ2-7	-	TGTGCCAGCAGTTATTCGCCCGGCAATGGGGGCCAATCCTACGAGCAGTACTTC	CASSYSPGNGGQSYEQYF
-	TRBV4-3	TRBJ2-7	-	TGCGCCAGCAGCCAAGAGACCGACCGGCGGGACGAGCAGTACTTC	CASSQETDRRDEQYF
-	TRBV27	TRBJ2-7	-	TGTGCCAGCAGTTTCCAGGGGCTGGGGGAGCAGTACTTC	CASSFQGLGEQYF
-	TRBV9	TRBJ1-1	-	TGTGCCAGCAGCGAATTCCCCGGGAACACTGAAGCTTTCTTT	CASSEFPGNTEAFF
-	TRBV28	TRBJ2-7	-	TGTGCCAGCAGTCCTCTGGGACCCTACGAGCAGTACTTC	CASSPLGPYEQYF
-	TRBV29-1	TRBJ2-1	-	TGCAGCGTTGAAGGAGACCCCGATCCCCAGTTCTTC	CSVEGDPDPQFF
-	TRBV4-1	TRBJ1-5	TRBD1	TGCGCCAGCAGCCAGGGAGACAGGGTAAGTCAGCCCCAGCATTTT	CASSQGDRVSQPQHF
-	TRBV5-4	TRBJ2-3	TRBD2	TGTGCCAGCAGCCCAGCGGGAGGCCTCACAGATACGCAGTATTTT	CASSPAGGLTDTQYF
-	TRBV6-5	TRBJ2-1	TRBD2	TGTGCCAGCAGTTACGAAACTAGCGGAGACAATGAGCAGTTCTTC	CASSYETSGDNEQFF
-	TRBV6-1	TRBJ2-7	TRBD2	TGTGCCAGCAGGGGTGGGACTAGTCTCTACGAGCAGTACTTC	CASRGGTSLYEQYF
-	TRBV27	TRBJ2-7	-	TGTGCCAGCAGTTTATCTCCGCCCACAGATTACGAGCAGTACTTC	CASSLSPPTDYEQYF
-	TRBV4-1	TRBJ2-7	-	TGCGCCAGCAGCCAAAAAGGGCCAGGGGCTTCAGTCGAGCAGTACTTC	CASSQKGPGASVEQYF
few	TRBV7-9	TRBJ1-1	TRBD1	TGTGCCAGCAGCTTACGACCCCTACAGGGGAAGGCTTTCTTT	CASSLRPLQGKAFF
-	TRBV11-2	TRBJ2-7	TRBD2	TGTGCCAGCAGCTTAGACTTAGCTAGCGGGAGAGACGAGCAGTACTTC	CASSLDLASGRDEQYF
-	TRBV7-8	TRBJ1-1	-	TGTGCCAGCAGCCCAGGACACGAAACAGGGCACACTGAAGCTTTCTTT	CASSPGHETGHTEAFF
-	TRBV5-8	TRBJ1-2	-	TGTGCCAGCAGCTTGGAAGGGGCGGGCTATGGCTACACCTTC	CASSLEGAGYGYTF
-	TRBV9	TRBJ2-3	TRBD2	TGTGCCAGCAGCGATAGCGGGGGGCTCGGGACAGATACGCAGTATTTT	CASSDSGGLGTDTQYF
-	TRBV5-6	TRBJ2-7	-	TGTGCCAGCAGCTTGGACGTCCGGGGGCCCGAGCAGTACTTC	CASSLDVRGPEQYF
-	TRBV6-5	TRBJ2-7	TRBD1	TGTGCCAGCAGTTATCGTACAGGGGTCGAGCAGTACTTC	CASSYRTGVEQYF
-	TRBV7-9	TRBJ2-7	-	TGTGCCAGCAGCGGAGGGCCGCGGTACGAGCAGTACTTC	CASSGGPRYEQYF
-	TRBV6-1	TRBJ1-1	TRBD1	TGTGCCAGCAGTGAAGCCCCGCCAGGGGGTACTGAAGCTTTCTTT	CASSEAPPGGTEAFF
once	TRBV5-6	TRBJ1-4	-	TGTGCCAGCAGCAACAGGCCAGGGGCCGTAAAACTGTTTTTT	CASSNRPGAVKLFF
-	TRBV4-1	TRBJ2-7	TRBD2	TGCGCCAGCAGCCACGGGACTAGCGGGAGAGGTTACGAGCAGTACTTC	CASSHGTSGRGYEQYF
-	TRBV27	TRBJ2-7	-	TGTGCCAGCAGTTTTGCCAGATCCTACGAGCAGTACTTC	CASSFARSYEQYF
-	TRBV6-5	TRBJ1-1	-	TGTGCCAGCATCGACGGGGCGAACACTGAAGCTTTCTTT	CASIDGANTEAFF
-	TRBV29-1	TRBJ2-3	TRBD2	TGCAGCGGCCGTAGCGGGGGCACAGATACGCAGTATTTT	CSGRSGGTDTQYF
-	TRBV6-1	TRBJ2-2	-	TGTGCCAGCAGTGACCCTTCCACAGGGTTGGACACCGGGGAGCTGTTTTTT	CASSDPSTGLDTGELFF
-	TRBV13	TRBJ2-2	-	TGTGCCAGCAGCTCATCACTGAGGATCAACACCGGGGAGCTGTTTTTT	CASSSSLRINTGELFF
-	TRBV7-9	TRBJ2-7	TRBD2	TGCGCCAGCAGCCAGGGACTAGCGGTAAGCTCCTACGAGCAGTACTTC	CASSQGLAVSSYEQYF
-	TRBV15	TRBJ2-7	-	TGTGCCACCAGTCCGAGACTCGAAGGGATTAACGAGCAGTACTTC	CATSPRLEGINEQYF
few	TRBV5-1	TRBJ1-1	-	TGCGCCAGCAGCATGGACAGCTCCTACACTGAAGCTTTCTTT	CASSMDSSYTEAFF
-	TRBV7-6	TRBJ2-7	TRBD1	TGTGCCAGCAGCATAGGACAGGGGTACGAGCAGTACTTC	CASSIGQGYEQYF
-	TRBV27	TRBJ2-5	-	TGTGCCAGCAGTTTAAACCCAGCAGTGGGAGAGACCCAGTACTTC	CASSLNPAVGETQYF
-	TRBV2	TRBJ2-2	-	TGTGCCAGCACACCTCGAGGATCGAACACCGGGGAGCTGTTTTTT	CASTPRGSNTGELFF
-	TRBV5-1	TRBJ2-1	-	TGCGCCAGCAGCTTGTTACTATCAAGCTATGAGCAGTTCTTC	CASSLLLSSYEQFF
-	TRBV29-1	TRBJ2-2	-	TGCAGCGTTTACGGGATCCAGGCAGCAGGGGAGCTGTTTTTT	CSVYGIQAAGELFF
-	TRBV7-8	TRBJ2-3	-	TGTGCCAGCACCTTTAGCGGAGGACAGTCTGGGGGGCAGTATTTT	CASTFSGGQSGGQYF
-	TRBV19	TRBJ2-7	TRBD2	TGTGCCAGTAGTAGGACTAGCGTCTACGAGCAGTACTTC	CASSRTSVYEQYF
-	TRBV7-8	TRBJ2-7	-	TGTGCCAGCACCACTGGGAGGGGGGAGTACGAGCAGTACTTC	CASTTGRGEYEQYF
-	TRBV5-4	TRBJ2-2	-	TGTGCCAGCAGCCTTGGGGGAGTGGGCACCGGGGAGCTGTTTTTT	CASSLGGVGTGELFF
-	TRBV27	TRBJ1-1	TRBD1	TGTGCCAGCAGTCTAATACAGGGGAGAGTTGAAGCTTTCTTT	CASSLIQGRVEAFF
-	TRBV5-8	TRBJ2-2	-	TGTGCCAGCAGCGCTGGGTTCCGGACCGGGGAGCTGTTTTTT	CASSAGFRTGELFF
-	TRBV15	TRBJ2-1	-	TGTGCCACCAGCCGACGTGGTATTGAGCAGTTCTTC	CATSRRGIEQFF
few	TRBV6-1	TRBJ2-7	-	TGTGCCATCAGTTTGGACGGCTCCTACGAGCAGTACTTC	CAISLDGSYEQYF
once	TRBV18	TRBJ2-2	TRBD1	TGTGCCAGCTCCCCGGACAGGGAAGACACCGGGGAGCTGTTTTTT	CASSPDREDTGELFF
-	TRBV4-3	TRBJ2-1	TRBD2	TGCGCCAGCAGCCAAGATAGGAATAGCGGGAGCGCGAATGAGCAGTTCTTC	CASSQDRNSGSANEQFF
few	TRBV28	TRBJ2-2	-	TGTGCCAGCAGCTCCCGGGACCTTATCGGGGAGCTGTTTTTT	CASSSRDLIGELFF
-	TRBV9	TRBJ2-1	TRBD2	TGTGCCAGCAGCCCCCCAGTATGGGGGGGCTCCTACAATGAGCAGTTCTTC	CASSPPVWGGSYNEQFF